This is a list of T cell receptor beta chains from one sample in a study of blood T cell repertoires in COVID-19. The table came from immunoSEQ multiplex PCR; TCRdb's copy has only in-frame clones and leaves some out. The sample lists 300,000 to 450,000 clones; roughly four fifths were seen once. What was sequenced was peripheral blood. These receptor sequences come from a human donor with acute or convalescent COVID-19. The donor label of this sample is uncertain. The CDR3 runs from the conserved cysteine through the conserved F or W. A D gene is named only where the DNA matches it firmly. Some rows mark clone size as missing; the rest say once, few, many or name a class of expanded clone.

CDR3aa	v_gene	d_gene	abundance	j_gene
CASSQGQQGGTQYF	TRBV5-4	TRBD1	-	TRBJ2-5
CASSLLTVAKMGYTF	TRBV5-6	-	-	TRBJ1-2
CASSPLGGQETQYF	TRBV14	-	once	TRBJ2-5
CASSLGGTGYNEQFF	TRBV7-2	TRBD1	-	TRBJ2-1
CASSLLGGADEKLFF	TRBV28	TRBD1	-	TRBJ1-4
CASSRDSATYEQYF	TRBV5-6	TRBD1	-	TRBJ2-7
CASSLTGKTEAFF	TRBV11-3	-	few	TRBJ1-1
CASSQEGLRSSPLHF	TRBV25-1	-	few	TRBJ1-6
CASGRSSYNSPLHF	TRBV6-5	-	-	TRBJ1-6
CASRGTGRSEQYF	TRBV2	TRBD1	-	TRBJ2-7
CASSLDHRNTEAFF	TRBV5-1	-	-	TRBJ1-1
CASSRVRGSYEQYF	TRBV7-8	-	-	TRBJ2-7
CASSTQPKSTDTQYF	TRBV7-2	-	once	TRBJ2-3
CASSQVNLRGADTQYF	TRBV4-1	TRBD2	-	TRBJ2-3
CASSLELSGNTIYF	TRBV7-9	-	-	TRBJ1-3
CASKMTSGRQDTQYF	TRBV28	TRBD2	-	TRBJ2-3
CSAWLAGGVDGELFF	TRBV29-1	TRBD2	-	TRBJ2-2
CASSYTQYTEAFF	TRBV12-3/TRBV12-4	-	-	TRBJ1-1
CASSRLLGAGANVLTF	TRBV5-8	-	-	TRBJ2-6
CASSLGSSGGAQETQYF	TRBV5-4	TRBD2	few	TRBJ2-5
CASSERGGGPRDEQFF	TRBV2	TRBD2	-	TRBJ2-1
CASKKGEGVDTQYF	TRBV10-1	-	-	TRBJ2-3
CASRLTGSTDTQYF	TRBV19	-	-	TRBJ2-3
CASSFGRINSPLHF	TRBV5-1	-	-	TRBJ1-6
CASSRLTETYGYTF	TRBV6-5	-	-	TRBJ1-2
CASSQDIRTDTQYF	TRBV4-2	-	-	TRBJ2-3
CASSEVRQASNTEAFF	TRBV6-1	-	-	TRBJ1-1
CASSQDRAGGTDTQYF	TRBV4-1	-	-	TRBJ2-3
CASSSLSGTGVEKLFF	TRBV27	TRBD1	-	TRBJ1-4
CASSQQGAETQYF	TRBV5-1	TRBD1	-	TRBJ2-5
CASSQSHTGGAGANVLTF	TRBV7-9	TRBD1	-	TRBJ2-6
CASSPQGFGYTF	TRBV6-2/TRBV6-3	-	-	TRBJ1-2
CASSPGQGAWGTNEKLFF	TRBV7-8	TRBD1	-	TRBJ1-4
CASSLRGLMNTEAFF	TRBV27	TRBD1	-	TRBJ1-1
CASSLVFAARSNTGELFF	TRBV19	-	once	TRBJ2-2
CASSPLVSGRATGELFF	TRBV18	TRBD2	-	TRBJ2-2
CASTLGGGRDPEAFF	TRBV6-5	-	-	TRBJ1-1